This TCR beta chain originates from a study of blood T cells in healthy people across ages (dated by TCRdb to about 2015). About the study as a whole: Template switching captured roughly one uniquely barcoded TCR beta cDNA molecule per two T cells in model experiments. Using deep sequencing normalized with unique cDNA molecular identifiers, the study measured how TCR beta repertoire diversity changes with age. Donors of different ages were randomly distributed across sequencing lanes to avoid experimental bias. The donors were divided into four age groups: young (average around 15 years), middle-aged (approximately 41), aged (62) and long-lived (82). Using the same blood draw, the study looked at two additional independent replicas of 1 million unique cDNA reads for two donors, one aged 18 to 30 and the other aged 80 or older.

For this clonotype: Its specific antigen is unknown. Per-base quality was not reported, and no clone a single base away is much larger than it.

Systemically healthy Caucasian individuals from Russia, some 40 in total and aged about 6 to 100 years, were included as donors. Each donor gave roughly 9 milliliters of peripheral blood, drawn into EDTA-treated Vacutainer tubes. Ficoll-Paque density-gradient centrifugation was used to isolate PBMCs, with at least 6 million per sample. Total RNA, at least 5.5 micrograms per sample, was extracted from PBMCs with Trizol reagent. Naive CD45RAhigh/CD27high T cell percentages were measured by flow cytometry on a PBMC aliquot from every donor. Results and caveats for the whole study, not just this receptor: The long-lived group showed more naive CD4+ T cells, fewer expanded clones and increased TCR diversity than the aged group, suggesting age selection. The CMV infection status of donors was not known, potentially confounding age-related changes in expanded clonotypes. Observed TCR beta diversity correlated strongly with the percentage of naive T cells measured by flow cytometry. Conclusive comparison of naive and antigen-experienced compartments was prevented by the profiling of bulk unsorted PBMCs. Total diversity estimates from one million sequenced T cells were considered lower bounds and underestimates. Observed TCR beta diversity per million T cells fell roughly linearly with age, and a significant reduction was already apparent by age approximately 41.

Libraries were made using 5' RACE. Sequencing was carried out with an Illumina HiSeq 2500. A second PCR of 7 to 11 cycles was run with a J-beta primer mix and a sample-barcoded 5' primer. Each TCR beta cDNA molecule received a unique molecular identifier from a template-switch 5' adaptor carrying 12 random nucleotides. Each sample yielded at least 2.5 million CDR3-containing paired-end reads. The Mint cDNA synthesis kit, primed by a TRBC-specific oligonucleotide, was used to synthesize first-strand cDNA from all RNA. After uracil-DNA glycosylase treatment, a first 18-cycle PCR used universal primers M1SS and BC2_uni_R on all cDNA. Turning to the authors' computational methods: Normalization of each sample was performed by random selection of 1 million high-quality reads, each carrying a distinct molecular identifier. Instead of being binned into consensus sequences, reads that shared molecular identifiers were thrown out. MiTCR, with a Q25 quality threshold and the strictest error-elimination algorithm, was used for CDR3 identification, clonotype clustering and error correction. A nonparametric unseen species model using Euler transformation provided a lower-bound estimate of total TCR beta diversity. TCRdb trimmed the raw reads at Q25, called clones with MiXCR and kept productive beta chains. Rows are unified per CDR3 protein, each entry keeping the most common DNA and genes. TCRdb's processing, not the authors', yielded these V and J calls. The sample table records approximately 600,000 distinct CDR3 sequences; around 54% of these occur just once. About two fifths of the sample rests with the top ten.

Taken from cysteine to phenylalanine, the CDR3 has 15 residues. The kept DNA is CDR3 alone, 45 bases in frame from the first base. CDR1 SGHTA and CDR2 FQGNSA were looked up in the germline V gene. Trimmed from V: 5 bases; trimmed from J: 4 bases; junction bases lacking a gene match: 7. The V gene is TRBV7-2 and the J gene is TRBJ2-7; 11 bases in between match TRBD1. Sequenced material: blood. The sequence was obtained from a man aged 60 to 69 in good health. The DNA reads as follows: TGTGCCAGCAGCCGCTCCGGGACAGGGGGATACGAGCAGTACTTC. Translated, this is CASSRSGTGGYEQYF.